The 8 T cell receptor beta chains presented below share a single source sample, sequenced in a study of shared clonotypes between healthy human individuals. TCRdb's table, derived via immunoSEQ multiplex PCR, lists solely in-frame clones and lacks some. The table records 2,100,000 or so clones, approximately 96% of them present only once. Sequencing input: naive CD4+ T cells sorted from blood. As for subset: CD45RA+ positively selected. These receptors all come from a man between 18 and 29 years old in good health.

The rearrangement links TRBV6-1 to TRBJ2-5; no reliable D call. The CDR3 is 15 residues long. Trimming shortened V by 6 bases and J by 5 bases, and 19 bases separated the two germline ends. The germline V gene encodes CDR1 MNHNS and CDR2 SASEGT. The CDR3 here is CASSGMERVGETQYF. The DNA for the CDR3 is TGTGCCAGCAGCGGAATGGAAAGGGTTGGTGAGACCCAGTACTTC.

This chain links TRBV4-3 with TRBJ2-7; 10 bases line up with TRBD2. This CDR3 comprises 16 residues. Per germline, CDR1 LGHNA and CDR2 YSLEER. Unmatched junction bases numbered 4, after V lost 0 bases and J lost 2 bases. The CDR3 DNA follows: TGCGCCAGCAGCCAAGATGCGAGCGGGAGGGCCTACGAGCAGTACTTC. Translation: CASSQDASGRAYEQYF.

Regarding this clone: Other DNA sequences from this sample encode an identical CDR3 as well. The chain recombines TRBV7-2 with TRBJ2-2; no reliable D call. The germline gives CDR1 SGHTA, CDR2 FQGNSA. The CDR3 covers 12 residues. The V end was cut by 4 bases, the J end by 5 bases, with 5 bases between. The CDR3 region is CASSSRTGELFF. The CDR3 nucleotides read TGTGCCAGCAGCTCTCGGACCGGGGAGCTGTTTTTT.

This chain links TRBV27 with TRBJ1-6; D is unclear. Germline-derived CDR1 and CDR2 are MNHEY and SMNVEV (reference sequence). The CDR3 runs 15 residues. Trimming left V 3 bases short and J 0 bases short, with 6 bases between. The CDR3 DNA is TGTGCCAGCAGTTTTCTTAGCTCCTATAATTCACCCCTCCACTTT. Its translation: CASSFLSSYNSPLHF.

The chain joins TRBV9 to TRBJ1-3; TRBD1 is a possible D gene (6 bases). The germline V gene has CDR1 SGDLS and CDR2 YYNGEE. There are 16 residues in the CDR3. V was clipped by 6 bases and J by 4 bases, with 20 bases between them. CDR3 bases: TGTGCCAGCACCCAAGGTCCGGGGGCGCACGGAAACACCATATATTTT. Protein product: CASTQGPGAHGNTIYF.

CDR3 sequence (DNA): TGTGCCAGCAGACCTGGACAGGCCAATGCACAGTACTTC. Its protein is CASRPGQANAQYF. The chain employs TRBV6-6 and TRBJ2-7; 7 bases align to TRBD1. The V gene's germline CDR1 is MNHNY and CDR2 SVGAGI (reference sequence). The junction had 12 bases not matched to a gene; V was cut back by 6 bases and J by 10 bases. This CDR3 has 13 residues.

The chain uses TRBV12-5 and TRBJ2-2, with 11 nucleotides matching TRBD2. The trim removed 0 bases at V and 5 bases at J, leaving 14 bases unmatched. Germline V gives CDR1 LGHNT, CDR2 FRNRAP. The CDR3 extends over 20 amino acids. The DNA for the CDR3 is TGTGCTAGTGGTTTGGTATCTAAATTGGAACTAGCGGGAGAAACCGGGGAGCTGTTTTTT. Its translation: CASGLVSKLELAGETGELFF.

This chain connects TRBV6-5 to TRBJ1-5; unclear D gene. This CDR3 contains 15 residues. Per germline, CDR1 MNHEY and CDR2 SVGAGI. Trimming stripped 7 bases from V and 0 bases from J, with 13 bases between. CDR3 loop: CASMLTPYSNQPQHF. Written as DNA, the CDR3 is TGTGCCAGCATGTTGACACCGTATAGCAATCAGCCCCAGCATTTT.